The T cell receptor (beta chain) under discussion was sequenced for a study of identical twins. TCRdb reprocessed the 5' RACE reads with MiXCR, giving one entry per CDR3 protein. The data hold about 240,000 distinct CDR3 sequences, with approximately 8% observed a single time. Of note for this clonotype: Its antigen remains unknown.

Whole-study findings and limits: Cross-sectional statistics underpinned the conclusions; the same donors were not followed. Twin pairs' shared out-of-frame alpha sequences were enriched in low generation probability.

The same sample was also used in a study of yellow fever vaccine responses in identical twins.

The sample taken for sequencing was CD8+ T cells sorted from blood. The source of this sequence is a young woman in good health.

CDR3 sequence (DNA): TGTGCCAGCACCCTGACAGGGAACCAAGAGACCCAGTACTTC. This sequence encodes CASTLTGNQETQYF. The chain is built from TRBV6-1 and TRBJ2-5; the match to TRBD1 covers 7 bases. Losses at the gene ends were 7 bases for V and 0 bases for J; bases not matched to a gene: 5. CDR1 is MNHNS and CDR2 is SASEGT in the germline V gene. The CDR3 runs 14 residues.